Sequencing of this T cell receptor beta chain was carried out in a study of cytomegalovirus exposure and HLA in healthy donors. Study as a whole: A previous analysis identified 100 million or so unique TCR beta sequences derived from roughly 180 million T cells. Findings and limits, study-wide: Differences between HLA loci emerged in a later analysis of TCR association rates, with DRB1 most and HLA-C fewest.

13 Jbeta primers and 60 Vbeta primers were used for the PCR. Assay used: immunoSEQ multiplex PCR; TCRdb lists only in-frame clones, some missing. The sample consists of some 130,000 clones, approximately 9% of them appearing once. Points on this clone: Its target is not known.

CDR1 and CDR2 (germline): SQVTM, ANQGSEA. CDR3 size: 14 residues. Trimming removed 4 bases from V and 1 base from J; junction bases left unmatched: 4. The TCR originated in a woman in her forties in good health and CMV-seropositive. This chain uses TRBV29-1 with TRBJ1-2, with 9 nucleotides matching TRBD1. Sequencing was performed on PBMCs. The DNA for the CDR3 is TGCAGCGTTGGGGCGGGACAGGGTAACTATGGCTACACCTTC. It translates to CSVGAGQGNYGYTF.